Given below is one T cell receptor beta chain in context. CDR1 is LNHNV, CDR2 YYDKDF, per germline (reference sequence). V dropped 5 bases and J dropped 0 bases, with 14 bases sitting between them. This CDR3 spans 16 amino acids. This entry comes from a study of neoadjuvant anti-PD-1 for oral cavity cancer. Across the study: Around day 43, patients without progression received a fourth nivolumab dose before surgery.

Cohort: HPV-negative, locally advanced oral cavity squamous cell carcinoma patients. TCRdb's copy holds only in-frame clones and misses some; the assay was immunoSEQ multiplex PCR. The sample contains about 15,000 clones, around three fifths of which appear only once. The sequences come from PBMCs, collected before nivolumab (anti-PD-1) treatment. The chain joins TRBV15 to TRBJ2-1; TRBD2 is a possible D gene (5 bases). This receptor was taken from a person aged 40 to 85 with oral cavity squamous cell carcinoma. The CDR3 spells CATSPRGTGSYNEQFF. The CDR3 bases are TGTGCCACCAGCCCTCGGGGTACGGGCTCCTACAATGAGCAGTTCTTC.